The next 28 T cell receptor beta chains were all read from a single sample in a study of T cells in localized non-small cell lung cancer. TCRdb's table, derived via immunoSEQ multiplex PCR, lists solely in-frame clones and lacks some. Among tens of thousands of clones listed, 88% were seen once. Material: peripheral blood, obtained before any cancer treatment. The receptors stem from a woman aged 40 to 75 with stage I lung adenocarcinoma.

This chain joins TRBV11-2 and TRBJ2-1; 7 bases are shared with TRBD2. The CDR3 length is 16 residues. With V trimmed by 3 bases and J by 0 bases, 5 bases remained unmatched. Germline CDR1 reads SGHAT; CDR2 reads FQNNGV. CDR3 bases: TGTGCCAGCAGCTTGAAGCGGGGCGGCTCCTACAATGAGCAGTTCTTC. Protein sequence: CASSLKRGGSYNEQFF.

This chain joins TRBV7-9 and TRBJ2-5, with no clear D. Germline V gene data show CDR1 as SEHNR and CDR2 as FQNEAQ (reference sequence). The CDR3 runs 15 residues. Trimming removed 4 bases at V and 1 base at J, with 13 bases between. The CDR3 DNA reads as TGTGCCAGCAGCTCCGGGCCCCGTACCCAAGAGACCCAGTACTTC. Translating gives CASSSGPRTQETQYF. The variable domain in full, with the rest retrieved from reference TRBV7-9 and TRBJ2-5, is DTGVSQNPRHKITKRGQNVTFRCDPISEHNRLYWYRQTLGQGPEFLTYFQNEAQLEKSRLLSDRFSAERPKGSFSTLEIQRTEQGDSAMYLCASSSGPRTQETQYFGPGTRLLVL.

The chain recombines TRBV19 with TRBJ2-3, with TRBD1 identical over 8 bases. The V segment lost 3 bases and the J segment 2 bases; nucleotides outside the gene matches: 10. The CDR3 is 17 residues long. Looked up from germline, CDR1 is LNHDA and CDR2 is SQIVND (reference sequence). Here the CDR3 reads CASSIRAGGGFTDTQYF. The DNA of the CDR3 is TGTGCCAGTAGTATTAGAGCAGGGGGCGGATTCACAGATACGCAGTATTTT.

J is TRBJ2-3 and V is TRBV7-9; 11 bases are shared with TRBD2. CDR3 length: 15 amino acids. Germline-derived CDR1 and CDR2 are SEHNR and FQNEAQ (reference sequence). V shed 1 base, J shed 6 bases, and the junction held 3 bases outside the gene matches. CDR3 nucleotides: TGTGCCAGCAGCTTAGGTAGCGGGGGGGCTGATACGCAGTATTTT. It encodes CASSLGSGGADTQYF.

The V and J genes are TRBV11-2 and TRBJ2-2; D perhaps matches TRBD1 (6 bases). Trimming stripped 1 base from V and 6 bases from J, with 15 bases between. The germline V gene has CDR1 SGHAT and CDR2 FQNNGV. This CDR3 is built from 16 residues. The CDR3 DNA reads TGTGCCAGCAGCTTAGGCGGCAGGGGATCGCCCGGGGAGCTGTTTTTT. Translating it yields CASSLGGRGSPGELFF.

As for this clone: At one boundary the junction diverges from the germline segment, which might be a read error. The rearrangement joins TRBV7-9 to TRBJ1-5, with 9 bases lining up with TRBD1. The CDR3 sequence is 14 residues long. Germline V gene data show CDR1 as SEHNR and CDR2 as FQNEAQ (reference sequence). CDR3 sequence: CASSRTGGNQPQHF. CDR3 DNA: TGTGCCAGCAGCCGAACAGGGGGCAACCAGCCCCAGCATTTT.

This rearrangement joins TRBV7-9 to TRBJ2-6; D is perhaps TRBD1 (5 bases). V gave up 0 bases and J gave up 12 bases, with 15 bases separating them. This CDR3 is built from 15 residues. Germline V CDR1 and CDR2: SEHNR, FQNEAQ (reference sequence). The CDR3: CASSLAVGQGSVLTF. CDR3 nucleotide sequence: TGTGCCAGCAGCTTAGCGGTGGGGCAAGGTAGCGTCCTGACTTTC.

The gene calls are TRBV2 and TRBJ1-1; TRBD1 might be the D (6 bases). Per the germline V gene, CDR1 is SNHLY and CDR2 is FYNNEI. This CDR3 has 14 amino acids. Trimming pared 3 bases from V and 1 base from J, leaving 9 bases between. As DNA, the CDR3 is TGTGCCAGCAGTGAGGGCAGGGGGAACACTGAAGCTTTCTTT. It encodes CASSEGRGNTEAFF.

The gene calls are TRBV6-5 and TRBJ1-1; 8 bases are shared with TRBD1. The CDR3 contains 15 residues. The germline V gene has CDR1 MNHEY and CDR2 SVGAGI. Losses at the gene ends were 6 bases for V and 1 base for J; bases not matched to a gene: 7. In DNA form, the CDR3 reads TGTGCCAGCAGCCCCGGGACAGGCGAGAACACTGAAGCTTTCTTT. Encoded protein: CASSPGTGENTEAFF.

V is TRBV19 and J is TRBJ1-5; D remains ambiguous. This CDR3 region has 12 residues. The V end lost 7 bases, the J end lost 3 bases, and 7 bases lay between the germline ends. Looked up from germline, CDR1 is LNHDA and CDR2 is SQIVND (reference sequence). The CDR3 spells CASTGSNQPQHF. The CDR3 region has the DNA TGTGCCAGTACCGGCTCCAATCAGCCCCAGCATTTT.

The rearrangement joins TRBV6-5 to TRBJ1-3, with 9 bases aligning to TRBD1. There are 16 residues in the CDR3. Germline V CDR1 and CDR2: MNHEY, SVGAGI. With 2 bases clipped from V and 1 base from J, the junction kept 3 bases outside the gene matches. Written as DNA, the CDR3 is TGTGCCAGCAGTTACGGGACAGGGCCGTCTGGAAACACCATATATTTT. Protein: CASSYGTGPSGNTIYF.

This sequence joins TRBV6-1 and TRBJ1-1; D not resolved. V was clipped by 5 bases and J by 5 bases, with 9 bases between them. The CDR3 length is 12 residues. Germline CDR1 reads MNHNS; CDR2 reads SASEGT. The CDR3 DNA follows: TGTGCCAGCAGTCTGACTTATACTGAAGCTTTCTTT. Translating gives CASSLTYTEAFF.

This clone is judged medium-sized (0.01 to 0.1%). The chain employs TRBV18 and TRBJ2-1; D is undetermined. V was cut by 4 bases and J by 7 bases, with 5 bases left in between. The CDR3 loop spans 11 amino acids. Germline V lookup: CDR1 KGHSH, CDR2 LQKENI. The CDR3 DNA sequence: TGTGCCAGCTCACGGTCAAATGAGCAGTTCTTC. As protein: CASSRSNEQFF.

J is TRBJ2-5 and V is TRBV5-8; D is uncertain. Germline V CDR1 and CDR2: SGHTS, YDEGEE. CDR3 length: 13 residues. The germline V and J ends were trimmed by 4 bases and 1 base, with 8 bases remaining between them. The CDR3: CASSPPSQETQYF. CDR3 nucleotides: TGTGCCAGCAGCCCACCCAGCCAAGAGACCCAGTACTTC.

This clone is a singleton in its sample. The chain combines TRBV4-1 with TRBJ2-3; D possibly corresponds to TRBD2 (6 bases). V lost 4 bases to trimming and J lost 0 bases, with 14 bases between them. Germline CDR1 reads MGHRA; CDR2 reads YSYEKL. This CDR3 spans 16 amino acids. Written as DNA, the CDR3 is TGCGCCAGCAGCCGCCCCGGGAGACTGAGCACAGATACGCAGTATTTT. Its translation: CASSRPGRLSTDTQYF.

The chain couples TRBV11-3 to TRBJ2-5; 10 bases match TRBD2. Germline trimming cut 3 bases from V and 1 base from J; bases unmatched to any gene: 2. This CDR3 comprises 15 residues. The germline V gene encodes CDR1 SGHNT and CDR2 YENEEA. The CDR3 loop is CASSLWTSGQETQYF. The CDR3 region has the DNA TGTGCCAGCAGCTTGTGGACTAGCGGCCAAGAGACCCAGTACTTC.

This clone came up once. The rearrangement uses TRBV6-5 and TRBJ1-2; 7 bases agree with TRBD1. Germline V CDR1 and CDR2: MNHEY, SVGAGI. This CDR3 spans 12 amino acids. V shed 5 bases, J shed 8 bases, and the junction held 5 bases outside the gene matches. The CDR3: CASSAGGLGYTF. CDR3 in DNA: TGTGCCAGCAGTGCAGGGGGTTTGGGCTACACCTTC.

This chain joins TRBV9 and TRBJ2-5; either TRBD1 or TRBD2 may fit D (6 bases each). With 3 bases removed from V and 1 base from J, the gap between germline ends came to 10 bases. Looked up from germline, CDR1 is SGDLS and CDR2 is YYNGEE. This CDR3 has 14 amino acids. The chain's CDR3 is CASSGGATQETQYF. The CDR3 DNA reads as TGTGCCAGCAGCGGGGGGGCTACCCAAGAGACCCAGTACTTC.

The V and J genes are TRBV18 and TRBJ2-1; D is ambiguous. Between the trimmed V and J ends, which lost 4 bases and 5 bases, there was a span of 15 bases. Per the germline V gene, CDR1 is KGHSH and CDR2 is LQKENI. This CDR3 spans 15 amino acids. The CDR3 sequence is CASSLYMNTNNEQFF. In DNA form, the CDR3 reads TGTGCCAGCTCACTCTATATGAACACCAACAATGAGCAGTTCTTC.

The sample holds one count of this clone. The chain carries TRBV4-3 and TRBJ1-1; a possible D gene is TRBD1 (5 bases). Germline lookup yields CDR1 LGHNA and CDR2 YSLEER. This CDR3 spans 15 amino acids. Trimming took off 0 bases at V and 3 bases at J, with 11 bases between the two ends. The CDR3 reads CASSQEGQRDTEAFF. The DNA of the CDR3 is TGCGCCAGCAGCCAAGAGGGGCAAAGGGACACTGAAGCTTTCTTT.

This chain links TRBV7-3 with TRBJ1-2; TRBD1 is a possible D gene (5 bases). V was shortened by 4 bases and J by 4 bases, with 10 bases between the two germline ends. The CDR3 length is 13 residues. CDR1 and CDR2 (germline): SGHTA, FQGTGA. The CDR3 region is CASSSGRIYGYTF. CDR3 coding DNA: TGTGCCAGCAGCTCGGGACGGATCTATGGCTACACCTTC.

The chain carries TRBV5-1 and TRBJ2-1; D is possibly TRBD2 (7 bases). Deletions cut 0 bases from V and 2 bases from J, with 9 bases between. Germline V gene lookup returns CDR1 SGHRS and CDR2 YFSETQ. The CDR3 sequence is 15 residues long. In DNA form, the CDR3 reads TGCGCCAGCAGCTTGGAAGGGGGGGCCTACAATGAGCAGTTCTTC. This codes for CASSLEGGAYNEQFF.

This clone is classed as medium-sized (0.01 to 0.1%). The chain has TRBV20-1 and TRBJ1-3; D is unresolved. This CDR3 has 11 residues. CDR1 DFQATT and CDR2 SNEGSKA come from the germline V gene (reference sequence). The V end was cut by 7 bases, the J end by 3 bases, with 7 bases between. CDR3 nucleotide sequence: TGCAGTGGTCTTGGTGGAAACACCATATATTTT. Protein: CSGLGGNTIYF.

The chain couples TRBV27 to TRBJ1-2; TRBD1 agrees at 7 bases. Germline lookup yields CDR1 MNHEY and CDR2 SMNVEV (reference sequence). V dropped 2 bases and J dropped 4; count of bases not matched to a gene: 4. The CDR3 is 14 amino acids. CDR3 in amino acids: CASSLEGAGYGYTF. CDR3 sequence (DNA): TGTGCCAGCAGTTTAGAGGGGGCGGGCTATGGCTACACCTTC.

The chain uses TRBV27 and TRBJ2-7, with D possibly TRBD2 on 6 matching bases. The germline V and J ends were trimmed by 2 bases and 2 bases, with 13 bases remaining between them. This CDR3 has 15 amino acids. CDR1 is MNHEY and CDR2 is SMNVEV in the germline V gene (reference sequence). CDR3 sequence (DNA): TGTGCCAGCAGTTTAGATCACCGCGGGACCTACGAGCAGTACTTC. Amino acids: CASSLDHRGTYEQYF.

Here the CDR3 DNA reads TGCGCCAGCAGCAAAACCCCCACTAGCGGGGGGGTCAATGAGCAGTTCTTC. This codes for CASSKTPTSGGVNEQFF. The chain joins TRBV5-1 to TRBJ2-1, with 13 bases matching TRBD2. Germline trimming cut 4 bases from V and 6 bases from J; bases unmatched to any gene: 10. In germline, CDR1 is SGHRS, CDR2 YFSETQ. The CDR3 contains 17 residues.

The chain joins TRBV27 to TRBJ1-1, with 8 bases that match TRBD1. The CDR3 has 15 amino acids. V lost 1 base to trimming and J lost 3 bases; unmatched junction nucleotides: 4. CDR1 is MNHEY and CDR2 is SMNVEV in the germline V gene (reference sequence). The CDR3 DNA is TGTGCCAGCAGTTTATATCCAGGGGGCGACACTGAAGCTTTCTTT. This gives the protein CASSLYPGGDTEAFF.

The V call is TRBV6-4, the J call TRBJ2-3; TRBD1 or TRBD2 may be the D gene (7 bases each). The CDR3 loop spans 17 amino acids. The V end lost 0 bases, the J end lost 3 bases, and 16 bases lay between the germline ends. Germline CDR1 and CDR2: MRHNA and SNTAGT. CDR3 amino acids: CASSDSAGGGRTDTQYF. The CDR3 nucleotides read TGTGCCAGCAGTGACTCGGCAGGGGGAGGGAGGACAGATACGCAGTATTTT.